This TCR beta chain was recorded in a study of cytomegalovirus exposure and HLA in healthy donors. Overall study findings and caveats: Associated with cytomegalovirus, according to the listing, were about 160 TCR beta chains.

With respect to this clone: The antigen remains unidentified.

V lost 8 bases, J lost 9 bases, and 5 bases lay in between. CDR1 is SNHLY and CDR2 is FYNNEI in the germline V gene. The CDR3 totals 10 residues. Primers included in the PCR were 60 Vbeta and 13 Jbeta primers. Measured with immunoSEQ multiplex PCR; TCRdb has only the in-frame clones, and not every one. Of some 170,000 clones listed, 70% to 85% are singletons. The material sequenced was PBMCs. V and J are TRBV2 and TRBJ1-6; D gene uncertain. This receptor was obtained from a middle-aged man in good health and CMV-seronegative. The CDR3 protein is CASGGSPLHF. The DNA of the CDR3 is TGTGCCAGCGGCGGTTCACCCCTCCACTTT.